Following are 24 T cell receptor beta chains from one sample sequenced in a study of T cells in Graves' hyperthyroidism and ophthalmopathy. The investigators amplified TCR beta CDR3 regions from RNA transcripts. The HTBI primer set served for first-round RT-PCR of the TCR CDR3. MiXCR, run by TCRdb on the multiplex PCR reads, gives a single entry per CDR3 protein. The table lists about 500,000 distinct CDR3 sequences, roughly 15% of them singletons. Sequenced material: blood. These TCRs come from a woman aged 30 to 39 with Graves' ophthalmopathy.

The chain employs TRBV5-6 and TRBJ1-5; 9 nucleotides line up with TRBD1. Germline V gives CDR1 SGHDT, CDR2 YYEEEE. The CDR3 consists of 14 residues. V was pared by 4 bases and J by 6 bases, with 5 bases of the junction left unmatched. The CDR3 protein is CASSSWDRAQPQHF. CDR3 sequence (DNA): TGTGCCAGCAGCAGCTGGGACAGGGCTCAGCCCCAGCATTTT.

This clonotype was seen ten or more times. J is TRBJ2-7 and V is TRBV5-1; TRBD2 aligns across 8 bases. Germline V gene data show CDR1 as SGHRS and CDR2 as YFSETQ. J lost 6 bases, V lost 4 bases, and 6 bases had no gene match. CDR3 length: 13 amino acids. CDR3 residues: CASSQESGSEQYF. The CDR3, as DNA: TGCGCCAGCAGCCAGGAGAGCGGGAGCGAGCAGTACTTC.

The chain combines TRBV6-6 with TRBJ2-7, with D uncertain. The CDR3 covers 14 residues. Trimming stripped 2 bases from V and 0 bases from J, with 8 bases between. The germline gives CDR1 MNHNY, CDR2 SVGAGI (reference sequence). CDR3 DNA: TGTGCCAGCAGTTACCGGGTCGACTCCTACGAGCAGTACTTC. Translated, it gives CASSYRVDSYEQYF.

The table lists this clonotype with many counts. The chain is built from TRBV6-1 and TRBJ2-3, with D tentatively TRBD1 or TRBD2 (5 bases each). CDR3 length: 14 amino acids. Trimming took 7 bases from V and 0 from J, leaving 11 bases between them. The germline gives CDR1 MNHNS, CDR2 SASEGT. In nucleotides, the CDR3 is TGTGCCAGCAAACGGGACCAGAGCACAGATACGCAGTATTTT. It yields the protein CASKRDQSTDTQYF.

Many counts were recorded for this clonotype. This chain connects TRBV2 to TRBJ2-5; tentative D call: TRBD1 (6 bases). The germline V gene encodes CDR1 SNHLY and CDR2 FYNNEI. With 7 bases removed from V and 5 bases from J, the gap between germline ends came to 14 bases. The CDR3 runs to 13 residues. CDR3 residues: CASKLGQRETQYF. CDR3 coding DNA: TGTGCCAGCAAGTTAGGACAGAGGGAGACCCAGTACTTC.

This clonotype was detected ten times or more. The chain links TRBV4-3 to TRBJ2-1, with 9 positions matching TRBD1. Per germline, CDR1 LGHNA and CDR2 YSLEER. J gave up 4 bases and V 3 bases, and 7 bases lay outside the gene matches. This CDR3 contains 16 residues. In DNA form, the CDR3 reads TGCGCCAGCAGCCAGGGAGGGACAGGGCTTTACAATGAGCAGTTCTTC. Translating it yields CASSQGGTGLYNEQFF.

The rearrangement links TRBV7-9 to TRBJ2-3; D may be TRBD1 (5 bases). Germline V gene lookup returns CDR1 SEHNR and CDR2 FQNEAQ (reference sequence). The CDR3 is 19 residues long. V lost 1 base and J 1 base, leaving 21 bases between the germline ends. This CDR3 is CASSLGGRVDPRGTDTQYF. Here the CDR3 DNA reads TGTGCCAGCAGCTTAGGAGGCAGGGTGGACCCCCGGGGCACAGATACGCAGTATTTT.

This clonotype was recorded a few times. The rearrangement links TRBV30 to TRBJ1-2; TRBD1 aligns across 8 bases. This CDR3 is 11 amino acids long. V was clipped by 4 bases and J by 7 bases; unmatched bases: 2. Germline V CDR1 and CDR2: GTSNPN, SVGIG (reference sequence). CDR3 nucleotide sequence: TGTGCCTGGACAGGGGGCGTTGGCTACACCTTC. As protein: CAWTGGVGYTF. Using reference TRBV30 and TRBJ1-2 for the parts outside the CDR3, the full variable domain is SQTIHQWPATLVQPVGSPLSLECTVEGTSNPNLYWYRQAAGRGLQLLFYSVGIGQISSEVPQNLSASRPQDRQFILSSKKLLLSDSGFYLCAWTGGVGYTFGSGTRLTVV.

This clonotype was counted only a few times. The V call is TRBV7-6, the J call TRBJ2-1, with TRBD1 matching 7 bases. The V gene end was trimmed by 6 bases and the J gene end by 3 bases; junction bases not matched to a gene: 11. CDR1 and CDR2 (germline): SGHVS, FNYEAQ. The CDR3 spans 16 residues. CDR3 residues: CASSKKGQSVYNEQFF. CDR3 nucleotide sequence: TGTGCCAGCAGTAAAAAGGGACAGTCAGTCTACAATGAGCAGTTCTTC.

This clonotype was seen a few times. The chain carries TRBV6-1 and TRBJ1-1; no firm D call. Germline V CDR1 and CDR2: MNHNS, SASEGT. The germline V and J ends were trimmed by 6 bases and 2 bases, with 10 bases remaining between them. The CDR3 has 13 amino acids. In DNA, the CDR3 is TGTGCCAGCAGGCCGACCGCTAACACTGAAGCTTTCTTT. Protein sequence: CASRPTANTEAFF.

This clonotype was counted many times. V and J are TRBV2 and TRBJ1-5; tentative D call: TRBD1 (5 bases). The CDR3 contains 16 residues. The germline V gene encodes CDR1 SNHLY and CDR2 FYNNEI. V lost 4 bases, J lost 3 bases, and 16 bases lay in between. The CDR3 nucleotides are TGTGCCAGCAGTGTCCCAGGGATTGGGGCCAATCAGCCCCAGCATTTT. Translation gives CASSVPGIGANQPQHF. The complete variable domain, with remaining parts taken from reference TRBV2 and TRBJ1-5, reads EPEVTQTPSHQVTQMGQEVILRCVPISNHLYFYWYRQILGQKVEFLVSFYNNEISEKSEIFDDQFSVERPDGSNFTLKIRSTKLEDSAMYFCASSVPGIGANQPQHFGDGTRLSIL.

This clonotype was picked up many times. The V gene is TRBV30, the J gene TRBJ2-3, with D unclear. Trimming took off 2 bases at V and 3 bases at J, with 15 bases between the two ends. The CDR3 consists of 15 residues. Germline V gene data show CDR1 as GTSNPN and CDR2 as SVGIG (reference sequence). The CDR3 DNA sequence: TGTGCCTGGAGTCCCTCCGTGATGGGGACAGATACGCAGTATTTT. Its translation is CAWSPSVMGTDTQYF.

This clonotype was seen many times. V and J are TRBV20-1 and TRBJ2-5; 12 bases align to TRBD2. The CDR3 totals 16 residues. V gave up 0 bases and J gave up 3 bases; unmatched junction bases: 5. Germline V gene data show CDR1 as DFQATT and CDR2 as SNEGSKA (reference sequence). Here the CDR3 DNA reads TGCAGTGCTAGAGAGGCTAGCGGGAGGGGTAAAGAGACCCAGTACTTC. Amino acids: CSAREASGRGKETQYF.

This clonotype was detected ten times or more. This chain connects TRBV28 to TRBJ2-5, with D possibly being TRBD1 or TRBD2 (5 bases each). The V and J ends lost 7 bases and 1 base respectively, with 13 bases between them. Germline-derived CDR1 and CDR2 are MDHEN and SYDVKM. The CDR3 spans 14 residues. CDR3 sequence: CASKLGGVQETQYF. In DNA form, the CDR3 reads TGTGCCAGCAAGCTTGGGGGTGTCCAAGAGACCCAGTACTTC.

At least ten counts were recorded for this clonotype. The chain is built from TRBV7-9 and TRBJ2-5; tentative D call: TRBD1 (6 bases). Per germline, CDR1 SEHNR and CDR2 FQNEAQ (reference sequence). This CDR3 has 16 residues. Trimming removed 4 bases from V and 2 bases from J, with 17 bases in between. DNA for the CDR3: TGTGCCAGCAGCTCCCCGCTGTCGACAGGTCAAGAGACCCAGTACTTC. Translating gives CASSSPLSTGQETQYF.

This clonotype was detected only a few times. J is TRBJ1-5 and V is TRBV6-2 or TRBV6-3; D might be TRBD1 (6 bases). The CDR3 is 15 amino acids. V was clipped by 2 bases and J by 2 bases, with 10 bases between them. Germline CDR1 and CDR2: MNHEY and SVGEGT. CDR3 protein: CASSYTGMGNQPQHF. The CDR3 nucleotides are TGTGCCAGCAGTTACACAGGGATGGGCAATCAGCCCCAGCATTTT.

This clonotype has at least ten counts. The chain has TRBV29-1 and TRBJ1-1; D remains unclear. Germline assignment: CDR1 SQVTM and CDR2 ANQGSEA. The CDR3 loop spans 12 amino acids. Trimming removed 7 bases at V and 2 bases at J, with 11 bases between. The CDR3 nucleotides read TGCAGCGCTGGTCCCGCTAACACTGAAGCTTTCTTT. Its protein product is CSAGPANTEAFF.

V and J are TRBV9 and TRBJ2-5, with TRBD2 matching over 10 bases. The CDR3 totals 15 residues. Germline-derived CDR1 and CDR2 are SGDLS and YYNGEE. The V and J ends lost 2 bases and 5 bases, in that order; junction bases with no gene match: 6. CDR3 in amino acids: CASSVRSGRDETQYF. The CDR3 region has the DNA TGTGCCAGCAGCGTGCGAAGCGGGAGGGATGAGACCCAGTACTTC.

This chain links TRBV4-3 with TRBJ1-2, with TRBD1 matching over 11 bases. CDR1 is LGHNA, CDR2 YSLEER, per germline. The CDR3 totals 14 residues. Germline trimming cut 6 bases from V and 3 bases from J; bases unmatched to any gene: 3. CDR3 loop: CASSRDRGYYGYTF. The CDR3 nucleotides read TGCGCCAGCAGTCGGGACAGGGGGTACTATGGCTACACCTTC.

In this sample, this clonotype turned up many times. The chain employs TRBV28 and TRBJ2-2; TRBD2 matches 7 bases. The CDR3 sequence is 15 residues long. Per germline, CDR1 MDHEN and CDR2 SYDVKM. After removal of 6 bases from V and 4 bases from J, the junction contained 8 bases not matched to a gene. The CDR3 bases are TGTGCCAGCAGCTTTCTCTCGGGGGGCACCGGGGAGCTGTTTTTT. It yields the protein CASSFLSGGTGELFF.

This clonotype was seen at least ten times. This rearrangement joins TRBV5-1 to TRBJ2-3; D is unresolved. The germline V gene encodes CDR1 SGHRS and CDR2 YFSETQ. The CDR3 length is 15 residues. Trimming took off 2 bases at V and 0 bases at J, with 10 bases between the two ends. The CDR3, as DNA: TGCGCCAGCAGCTTTTCATCTACGAGCACAGATACGCAGTATTTT. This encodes CASSFSSTSTDTQYF.

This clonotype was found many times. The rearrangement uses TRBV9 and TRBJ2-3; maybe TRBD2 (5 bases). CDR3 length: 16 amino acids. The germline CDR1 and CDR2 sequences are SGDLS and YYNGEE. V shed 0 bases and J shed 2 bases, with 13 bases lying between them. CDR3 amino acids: CASSVGSSVYTDTQYF. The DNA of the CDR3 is TGTGCCAGCAGCGTAGGCAGTAGCGTCTACACAGATACGCAGTATTTT.

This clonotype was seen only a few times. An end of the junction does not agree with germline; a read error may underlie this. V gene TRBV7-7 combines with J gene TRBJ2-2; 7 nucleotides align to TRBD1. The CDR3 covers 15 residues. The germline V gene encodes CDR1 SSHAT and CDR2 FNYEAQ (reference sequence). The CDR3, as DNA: TGTGCTAGCAGCCCGACAGGGATGGACACCGGGGAGCTGTTTTTT. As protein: CASSPTGMDTGELFF. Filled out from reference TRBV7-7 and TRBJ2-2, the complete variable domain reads GAGVSQSPRYKVTKRGQDVTLRCDPISSHATLYWYQQALGQGPEFLTYFNYEAQPDKSGLPSDRFSAERPEGSISTLTIQRTEQRDSAMYRCASSPTGMDTGELFFGEGSRLTVL.

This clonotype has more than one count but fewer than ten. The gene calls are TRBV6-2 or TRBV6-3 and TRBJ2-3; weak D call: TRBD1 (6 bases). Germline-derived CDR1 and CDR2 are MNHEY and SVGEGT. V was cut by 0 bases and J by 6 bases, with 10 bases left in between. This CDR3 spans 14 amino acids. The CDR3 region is CASSYSGTTDTQYF. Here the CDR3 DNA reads TGTGCCAGCAGTTACTCCGGGACAACTGATACGCAGTATTTT.